The 30 T cell receptor beta chains below were found in one sample sequenced in a study of radiotherapy plus CTLA-4 blockade in lung cancer. Assay: immunoSEQ multiplex PCR; the TCRdb copy retains only in-frame clones and omits some. The data show 80,000 or so clones, roughly 80% seen once. The source material was peripheral blood, sampled from a patient treated with radiotherapy plus ipilimumab. These receptors were taken from a human donor with non-small cell lung cancer who had stable disease on radiotherapy plus ipilimumab.

V gene TRBV5-4 combines with J gene TRBJ2-2; 9 nucleotides agree with TRBD2. Per the germline V gene, CDR1 is SGHNT and CDR2 is YYREEE (reference sequence). J gave up 3 bases and V 6 bases, and 15 bases lay outside the gene matches. This CDR3 comprises 18 residues. The CDR3 loop is CASMRGASGGQYTGELFF. The CDR3 DNA follows: TGTGCCAGCATGAGGGGAGCGAGCGGGGGGCAATACACCGGGGAGCTGTTTTTT.

The chain has TRBV4-1 and TRBJ1-1; D is uncertain. Germline CDR1 and CDR2: MGHRA and YSYEKL. V was trimmed by 1 base and J by 4 bases, leaving 13 bases between them. There are 15 residues in the CDR3. CDR3 protein: CASSQGASRGTEAFF. CDR3 sequence (DNA): TGCGCCAGCAGCCAAGGGGCCTCACGGGGCACTGAAGCTTTCTTT.

The gene calls are TRBV30 and TRBJ2-1; 8 positions match TRBD2. There are 13 residues in the CDR3. Germline V lookup: CDR1 GTSNPN, CDR2 SVGIG (reference sequence). J lost 7 bases, V lost 3 bases, and 5 bases had no gene match. CDR3 residues: CAWSRLARNEQFF. The CDR3 nucleotides read TGTGCCTGGAGCCGACTAGCGCGGAATGAGCAGTTCTTC.

The CDR3 here is CASSVGRSYEQYF. The DNA of the CDR3 is TGTGCCAGCAGCGTAGGACGGAGCTACGAGCAGTACTTC. The rearrangement uses TRBV7-6 and TRBJ2-7; unclear D gene. The germline CDR1 and CDR2 sequences are SGHVS and FNYEAQ. This CDR3 spans 13 amino acids. The V gene lost 5 bases and the J gene lost 3 bases, with 11 bases spanning the gap.

The chain employs TRBV9 and TRBJ1-1; D not certain. V lost 2 bases and J lost 2, with 13 bases in between. This CDR3 spans 15 amino acids. In germline, CDR1 is SGDLS, CDR2 YYNGEE. CDR3 coding DNA: TGTGCCAGCAGCGTGCTTCCAGAAGGTAACACTGAAGCTTTCTTT. Encoded protein: CASSVLPEGNTEAFF.

This chain connects TRBV6-4 to TRBJ2-7; no clear D gene. V was shortened by 2 bases and J by 0 bases, with 11 bases between the two germline ends. The CDR3 spans 15 residues. Germline V gene data show CDR1 as MRHNA and CDR2 as SNTAGT. The CDR3 here is CASSDVVSSSYEQYF. The CDR3 coding sequence is TGTGCCAGCAGTGACGTGGTCAGTAGCTCCTACGAGCAGTACTTC.

The chain carries TRBV9 and TRBJ1-2; D is uncertain. V gave up 0 bases and J gave up 8 bases, with 11 bases separating them. Germline assignment: CDR1 SGDLS and CDR2 YYNGEE. The CDR3 covers 13 residues. The CDR3 nucleotides read TGTGCCAGCAGCGTAGCTACGAGTTCGGGCTACACCTTC. As protein: CASSVATSSGYTF.

The chain couples TRBV7-3 to TRBJ2-3, with TRBD2 matching 11 bases. From germline, CDR1 is SGHTA and CDR2 FQGTGA. J was trimmed by 3 bases and V by 1 base; bases with no gene match: 9. The CDR3 has 18 residues. The CDR3 DNA reads TGTGCCAGCAGCTTAAGTCCACTAGCGGGGGCTGGTACAGATACGCAGTATTTT. This gives the protein CASSLSPLAGAGTDTQYF. The variable domain in full, completed from reference TRBV7-3 and TRBJ2-3, reads GAGVSQTPSNKVTEKGKYVELRCDPISGHTALYWYRQSLGQGPEFLIYFQGTGAADDSGLPNDRFFAVRPEGSVSTLKIQRTERGDSAVYLCASSLSPLAGAGTDTQYFGPGTRLTVL.

The V gene is TRBV5-6, the J gene TRBJ2-5, with D unclear. Between the trimmed V and J ends, which lost 0 bases and 5 bases, there was a span of 8 bases. Germline CDR1 and CDR2: SGHDT and YYEEEE. The CDR3 has 13 amino acids. The CDR3 region is CASSLGPLETQYF. CDR3 nucleotides: TGTGCCAGCAGCTTGGGCCCTTTGGAGACCCAGTACTTC.

The chain is built from TRBV4-2 and TRBJ1-2; TRBD1 might be the D (6 bases). This CDR3 is 15 amino acids long. The V end was cut by 0 bases, the J end by 3 bases, with 11 bases between. CDR1 LGHNA and CDR2 YNFKEQ come from the germline V gene. The CDR3, as DNA: TGTGCCAGCAGCCAAGATACAGGGTTACACTATGGCTACACCTTC. Its translation is CASSQDTGLHYGYTF.

The genes are TRBV13 and TRBJ2-3; either TRBD1 or TRBD2 may fit D (5 bases each). Trimming pared 5 bases from V and 6 bases from J, leaving 18 bases between. In germline, CDR1 is PRHDT, CDR2 FYEKMQ (reference sequence). This CDR3 has 15 residues. The CDR3 region has the DNA TGTGCCAGCAGCCAGGGACCTCCAGTGTGGGATACGCAGTATTTT. Translating gives CASSQGPPVWDTQYF.

V gene TRBV7-9 combines with J gene TRBJ2-2; 9 bases are shared with TRBD2. The length of the CDR3 is 19 residues. J gave up 8 bases and V 2 bases, and 18 bases lay outside the gene matches. Germline loops: CDR1 SEHNR, CDR2 FQNEAQ (reference sequence). In DNA form, the CDR3 reads TGTGCCAGCAGCTTAATCCTCCGGCTAGCGGGGAGAAGGGGAGGGGAGCTGTTTTTT. It specifies CASSLILRLAGRRGGELFF.

V gene TRBV9 combines with J gene TRBJ1-1; D is perhaps TRBD1 (5 bases). Germline V CDR1 and CDR2: SGDLS, YYNGEE. The length of the CDR3 is 14 residues. Deletions cut 4 bases from V and 0 bases from J, with 10 bases between. Here the CDR3 reads CASSSGGLNTEAFF. In DNA, the CDR3 is TGTGCCAGCAGCTCTGGGGGGTTGAACACTGAAGCTTTCTTT.

This clone was observed a few times. The chain's CDR3 is CASSRTGRGTEAFF. DNA of the CDR3: TGTGCCAGCAGCCGGACAGGGCGGGGCACTGAAGCTTTCTTT. J is TRBJ1-1 and V is TRBV5-4, with 8 bases lining up with TRBD1. CDR1 is SGHNT and CDR2 is YYREEE in the germline V gene (reference sequence). CDR3 length: 14 residues. Germline trimming cut 4 bases from V and 4 bases from J; bases unmatched to any gene: 6. The complete variable domain, with remaining parts taken from reference TRBV5-4 and TRBJ1-1, reads ETGVTQSPTHLIKTRGQQVTLRCSSQSGHNTVSWYQQALGQGPQFIFQYYREEENGRGNFPPRFSGLQFPNYSSELNVNALELDDSALYLCASSRTGRGTEAFFGQGTRLTVV.

This clone was picked up one time. The genes are TRBV30 and TRBJ1-2; D is undetermined. The germline V and J ends were trimmed by 4 bases and 0 bases, with 9 bases remaining between them. Germline V gives CDR1 GTSNPN, CDR2 SVGIG (reference sequence). This CDR3 is 13 amino acids long. The CDR3, as DNA: TGTGCCTGGACTGAAAGATCTAACTATGGCTACACCTTC. As protein: CAWTERSNYGYTF.

The V call is TRBV29-1, the J call TRBJ2-7, with unresolved D. CDR3 size: 11 residues. V lost 1 base and J lost 3, with 4 bases in between. Germline V CDR1 and CDR2: SQVTM, ANQGSEA. CDR3 sequence: CSVEVGYEQYF. CDR3 coding DNA: TGCAGCGTTGAAGTTGGCTACGAGCAGTACTTC.

The chain combines TRBV27 with TRBJ2-7; TRBD2 is a possible D gene (5 bases). Trimming took 5 bases from V and 2 from J, leaving 13 bases between them. This CDR3 has 14 amino acids. Per the germline V gene, CDR1 is MNHEY and CDR2 is SMNVEV (reference sequence). CDR3 residues: CASSGGPGTYEQYF. The DNA of the CDR3 is TGTGCCAGCAGTGGAGGCCCGGGGACCTACGAGCAGTACTTC.

The V and J genes are TRBV5-4 and TRBJ1-1; 8 nucleotides agree with TRBD1. Germline V gives CDR1 SGHNT, CDR2 YYREEE (reference sequence). The CDR3 covers 13 residues. With V trimmed by 5 bases and J by 3 bases, 3 bases remained unmatched. The CDR3, as DNA: TGTGCCAGCAGAGGACAGGGACACACTGAAGCTTTCTTT. It translates to CASRGQGHTEAFF.

The CDR3 here is CASSIAGTTEAFF. The CDR3 DNA reads TGTGCCAGTAGTATAGCGGGGACCACTGAAGCTTTCTTT. The V and J genes are TRBV19 and TRBJ1-1; D perhaps matches TRBD1 (5 bases). The CDR3 is 13 residues long. Germline CDR1 reads LNHDA; CDR2 reads SQIVND (reference sequence). V was cut by 1 base and J by 4 bases, with 7 bases left in between.

The chain joins TRBV18 to TRBJ1-5; D unresolved. Per the germline V gene, CDR1 is KGHSH and CDR2 is LQKENI. The ends were cut back, 3 bases at V and 0 bases at J, with 9 bases in the middle. This CDR3 has 15 amino acids. CDR3 nucleotides: TGTGCCAGCTCACCGGAACGGGATAGCAATCAGCCCCAGCATTTT. Its protein is CASSPERDSNQPQHF.

The V gene is TRBV6-1, the J gene TRBJ2-1; 8 bases are a match to TRBD1. The CDR3 covers 13 residues. The V gene's germline CDR1 is MNHNS and CDR2 SASEGT. J was trimmed by 8 bases and V by 6 bases; bases with no gene match: 6. The chain's CDR3 is CASRDRGRDEQFF. The CDR3 nucleotides are TGTGCCAGCAGAGACAGGGGACGGGATGAGCAGTTCTTC.

This chain links TRBV30 with TRBJ2-3; D remains ambiguous. Between the trimmed V and J ends, which lost 3 bases and 2 bases, there was a span of 6 bases. The CDR3 is made up of 12 amino acids. Germline V lookup: CDR1 GTSNPN, CDR2 SVGIG (reference sequence). The CDR3 bases are TGTGCCTGGAGCGCTAACACAGATACGCAGTATTTT. Translated, it gives CAWSANTDTQYF.

The V and J genes are TRBV6-5 and TRBJ2-1, with D perhaps matching TRBD2 (6 bases). Trimming stripped 3 bases from V and 5 bases from J, with 17 bases between. The length of the CDR3 is 16 residues. CDR1 is MNHEY, CDR2 SVGAGI, per germline. CDR3 coding DNA: TGTGCCAGCAGTTATTTCGCTGGGCTAGCGAACAATGAGCAGTTCTTC. As protein: CASSYFAGLANNEQFF.

This clone occurred once. The chain carries TRBV7-2 and TRBJ1-5; D gene uncertain. The CDR3 runs to 15 residues. Germline loops: CDR1 SGHTA, CDR2 FQGNSA. Trimming removed 1 base from V and 0 bases from J, with 7 bases in between. CDR3 sequence (DNA): TGTGCCAGCAGCTTAGTCTCTGGTAGCAATCAGCCCCAGCATTTT. It codes for CASSLVSGSNQPQHF.

This chain uses TRBV19 with TRBJ1-2; 10 nucleotides match TRBD1. Germline CDR1 LNHDA, CDR2 SQIVND (reference sequence). This CDR3 has 14 residues. The V segment lost 5 bases and the J segment 5 bases; nucleotides outside the gene matches: 5. In DNA form, the CDR3 reads TGTGCCAGTAGTCCACCGGGACAGGGGTATGGCTACACCTTC. Amino acid sequence: CASSPPGQGYGYTF.

The table lists this clone with a count of one. The chain combines TRBV19 with TRBJ1-1; possibly TRBD1 for D (5 bases). The CDR3 extends over 17 amino acids. V was clipped by 3 bases and J by 1 base, with 18 bases between them. The germline CDR1 and CDR2 sequences are LNHDA and SQIVND (reference sequence). The CDR3 region has the DNA TGTGCCAGTAGTATTTTGCCGGCAGGGCCACAGAACACTGAAGCTTTCTTT. It specifies CASSILPAGPQNTEAFF.

The V and J genes are TRBV29-1 and TRBJ2-3; the D gene is possibly TRBD2 (7 bases). Trimming stripped 8 bases from V and 6 bases from J, with 27 bases between. This CDR3 has 16 amino acids. Germline assignment: CDR1 SQVTM and CDR2 ANQGSEA. CDR3 region: CSTRGVGEGDSDTQYF. As DNA, the CDR3 is TGCAGCACTCGAGGGGTAGGGGAGGGGGACTCCGATACGCAGTATTTT.

The chain joins TRBV7-3 to TRBJ2-5; D possibly corresponds to TRBD2 (5 bases). CDR1 SGHTA and CDR2 FQGTGA come from the germline V gene. The CDR3 has 15 amino acids. The ends were cut back, 2 bases at V and 5 bases at J, with 15 bases in the middle. This CDR3 reads CASSLSPSHGETQYF. DNA for the CDR3: TGTGCCAGCAGCTTATCGCCTAGCCACGGGGAGACCCAGTACTTC.

This chain uses TRBV28 with TRBJ1-2; D remains ambiguous. Germline V gene lookup returns CDR1 MDHEN and CDR2 SYDVKM. The CDR3 is made up of 14 amino acids. V shed 4 bases and J shed 1 base, with 10 bases lying between them. CDR3 sequence reads: CASSSPGINYGYTF. CDR3 sequence (DNA): TGTGCCAGCAGTTCCCCGGGAATTAACTATGGCTACACCTTC.

This clone was seen more than once but under ten times. CDR3 residues: CASSSRLAGGGTSTDTQYF. CDR3 nucleotides: TGTGCCAGCAGCTCCCGACTAGCGGGGGGGGGAACTAGCACAGATACGCAGTATTTT. The chain links TRBV9 to TRBJ2-3, with TRBD2 matching 14 bases. From germline, CDR1 is SGDLS and CDR2 YYNGEE. V was pared by 4 bases and J by 0 bases, with 10 bases of the junction left unmatched. CDR3 size: 19 residues.